The T cell receptor (beta chain) under discussion was sequenced for a study of OX40 agonist ivuxolimab in advanced cancers. Study context: The study treated patients with ivuxolimab, an agonistic anti-OX40 (CD134) antibody.

Clones were read by immunoSEQ multiplex PCR, and TCRdb kept only the in-frame ones, dropping some. This sample has approximately 79,000 clones; 80% to 90% occur once, and the top ten carry approximately 0.5%. Overall study results and limits: The study did not work out the antigen specificity of the expanded peripheral T cells.

Turning to this clone: Its matching antigen is unknown. One end of the junction does not line up with germline, which may come from a read error.

The receptor's source is an adult with an advanced solid tumor such as melanoma, head and neck, liver or kidney cancer. The sample here was CD4+ or CD8+ T cells sorted from blood, taken in a trial of the OX40 agonist ivuxolimab.

The CDR3 DNA is TGTGCTAGCAGCTTAGCGGGGCCGACTAGTACGGCTACGCAGTATTTT. Amino acids: CASSLAGPTSTATQYF. This chain uses TRBV7-7 with TRBJ2-3, with TRBD2 identical over 8 bases. Germline-derived CDR1 and CDR2 are SSHAT and FNYEAQ (reference sequence). CDR3 length equals 16 residues.